Described below is a single T cell receptor beta chain sequence and its context. This sample is drawn from a study of blood T cell repertoires in COVID-19. CDR1 and CDR2 from the germline V gene are MRHNA and SNTAGT. Trimming cost V 7 bases and J 5 bases; bases outside gene matches: 10. The CDR3 sequence is 14 residues long. TCRdb keeps only in-frame clones here, not all; method: immunoSEQ multiplex PCR. The sample has over 85,000 clones; about 85% are singletons. The clonotype comes from a man in his 60s with acute or convalescent COVID-19. Specimen: peripheral blood. The genes are TRBV6-4 and TRBJ1-1; 7 nucleotides align to TRBD1. The CDR3 DNA reads TGTGCCAGCAAACGGGACACAGGGGTGACTGAAGCTTTCTTT. Protein product: CASKRDTGVTEAFF.